The entry below gives a single T cell receptor beta chain sequence along with its context. Its target is not known. The sample is drawn from a study of cytotoxic CD8 clonotypes in ibrutinib-treated CLL. Overall study findings and caveats: Clonality increased with ibrutinib response but returned toward baseline at progression.

TCRdb keeps only in-frame clones here, not all; method: immunoSEQ multiplex PCR. This table has 200,000 to 250,000 clones, roughly 77% appearing once. Germline V gene lookup returns CDR1 SGDLS and CDR2 YYNGEE. The CDR3 is 15 amino acids. V was shortened by 4 bases and J by 2 bases, with 14 bases between the two germline ends. This receptor was taken from a human donor with chronic lymphocytic leukemia. Sample: PBMCs, taken after 12 months of ibrutinib treatment. The chain recombines TRBV9 with TRBJ2-3, with D perhaps assigned TRBD1 or TRBD2 (5 bases each). The CDR3: CASSLSWGTTDTQYF. The CDR3 DNA reads TGTGCCAGCAGCCTTAGCTGGGGGACCACAGATACGCAGTATTTT. The whole variable domain, filled in from reference TRBV9 and TRBJ2-3, reads DSGVTQTPKHLITATGQRVTLRCSPRSGDLSVYWYQQSLDQGLQFLIQYYNGEERAKGNILERFSAQQFPDLHSELNLSSLELGDSALYFCASSLSWGTTDTQYFGPGTRLTVL.